This T cell receptor (beta chain) was identified in a study of CD8 T cells in Susac syndrome. Germline CDR1 LGHDT, CDR2 YNNKEL (reference sequence). This CDR3 has 16 amino acids. V shed 1 base and J shed 4 bases, with 16 bases lying between them. RNA amounts of about 0.45 to 1 ug underwent reverse transcription with random hexamers. A multiplex approach, immunoSEQ multiplex PCR, amplified TCR beta CDR3 across 54 Vbeta and 13 Jbeta. TCRdb re-called the immunoSEQ multiplex PCR reads with MiXCR, one entry per CDR3 protein. Altogether 110,000 or so distinct CDR3 sequences are present, about nine tenths being singletons, with the ten largest covering about 0.12%. TCR beta sequences were obtained from blood CD8+ and CD4+ T cells. The CD8+ and CD4+ T cells were negatively isolated, with the TEMRA cells enriched by FACS.

V is TRBV3-1 and J is TRBJ1-2; D is possibly TRBD1 (5 bases). The sequenced material came from CD8+ T cells from PBMCs. This TCR derives from a human donor in good health. CDR3: CASSQGAGRDTYGYTF. The CDR3 region has the DNA TGTGCCAGCAGCCAAGGGGCAGGGCGCGATACCTATGGCTACACCTTC.